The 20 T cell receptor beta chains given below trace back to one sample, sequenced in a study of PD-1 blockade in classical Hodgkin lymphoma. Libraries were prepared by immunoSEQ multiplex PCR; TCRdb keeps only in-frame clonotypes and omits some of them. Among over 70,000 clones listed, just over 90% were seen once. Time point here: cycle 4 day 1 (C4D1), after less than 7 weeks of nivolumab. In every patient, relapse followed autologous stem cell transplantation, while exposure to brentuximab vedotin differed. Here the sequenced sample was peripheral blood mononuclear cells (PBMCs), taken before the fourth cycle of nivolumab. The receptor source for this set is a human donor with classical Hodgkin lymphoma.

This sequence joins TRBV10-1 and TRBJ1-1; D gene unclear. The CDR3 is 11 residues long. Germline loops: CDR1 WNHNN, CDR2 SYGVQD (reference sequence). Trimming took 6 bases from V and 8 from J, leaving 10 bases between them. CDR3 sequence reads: CASSENKEAFF. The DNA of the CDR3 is TGCGCCAGCAGCGAGAATAAAGAAGCTTTCTTT.

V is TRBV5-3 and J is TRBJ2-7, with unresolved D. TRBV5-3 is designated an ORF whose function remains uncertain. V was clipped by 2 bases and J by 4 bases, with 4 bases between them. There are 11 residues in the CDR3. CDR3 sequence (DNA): TGTGCCAGAAGCTTAGATTACGAGCAGTACTTC. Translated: CARSLDYEQYF.

The CDR3 region is CASSPRLHSGNTIYF. In nucleotides, the CDR3 is TGTGCCAGCAGCCCCCGACTCCACTCTGGAAACACCATATATTTT. The chain joins TRBV9 to TRBJ1-3; D not resolved. CDR3 size: 15 residues. The germline V gene encodes CDR1 SGDLS and CDR2 YYNGEE. Trimming removed 4 bases from V and 0 bases from J, with 11 bases in between.

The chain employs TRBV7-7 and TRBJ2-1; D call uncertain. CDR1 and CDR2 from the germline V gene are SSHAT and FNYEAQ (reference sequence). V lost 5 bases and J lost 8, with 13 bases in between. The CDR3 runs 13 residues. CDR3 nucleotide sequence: TGTGCCAGCAGCCCCCAGGTGCACCATGAGCAGTTCTTC. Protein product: CASSPQVHHEQFF. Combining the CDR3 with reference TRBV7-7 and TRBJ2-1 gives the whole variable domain GAGVSQSPRYKVTKRGQDVTLRCDPISSHATLYWYQQALGQGPEFLTYFNYEAQPDKSGLPSDRFSAERPEGSISTLTIQRTEQRDSAMYRCASSPQVHHEQFFGPGTRLTVL.

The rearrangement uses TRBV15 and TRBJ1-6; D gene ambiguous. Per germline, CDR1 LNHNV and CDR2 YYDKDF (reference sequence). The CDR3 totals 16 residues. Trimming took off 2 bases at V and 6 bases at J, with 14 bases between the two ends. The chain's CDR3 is CATSRNIPNGNSPLHF. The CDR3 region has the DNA TGTGCCACCAGCAGAAACATCCCCAATGGTAATTCACCCCTCCACTTT.

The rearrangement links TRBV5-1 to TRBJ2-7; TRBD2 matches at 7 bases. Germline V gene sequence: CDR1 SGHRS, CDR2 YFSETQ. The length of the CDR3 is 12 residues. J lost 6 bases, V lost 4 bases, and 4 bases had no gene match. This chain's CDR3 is CASSPGGSEQYF. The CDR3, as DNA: TGCGCCAGCAGCCCCGGGGGGTCCGAGCAGTACTTC.

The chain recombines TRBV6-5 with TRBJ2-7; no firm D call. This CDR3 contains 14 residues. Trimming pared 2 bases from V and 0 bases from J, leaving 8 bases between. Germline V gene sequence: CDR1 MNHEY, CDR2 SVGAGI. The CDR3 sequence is CASSYRSDSYEQYF. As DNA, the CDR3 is TGTGCCAGCAGTTACCGCAGTGACTCCTACGAGCAGTACTTC.

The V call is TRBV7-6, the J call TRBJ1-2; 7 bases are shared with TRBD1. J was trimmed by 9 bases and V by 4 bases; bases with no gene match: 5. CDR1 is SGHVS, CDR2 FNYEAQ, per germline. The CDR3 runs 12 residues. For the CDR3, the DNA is TGTGCCAGCAGCTCAGGGGGAATAAGCTACACCTTC. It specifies CASSSGGISYTF.

The CDR3 here is CASSLVGLAYEAFF. The CDR3 nucleotides read TGTGCCAGCAGCTTAGTGGGGTTGGCTTATGAAGCTTTCTTT. The chain is built from TRBV7-2 and TRBJ1-1; D is unresolved. Between the trimmed V and J ends, which lost 1 base and 7 bases, there was a span of 13 bases. Germline CDR1 and CDR2: SGHTA and FQGNSA. The CDR3 runs to 14 residues.

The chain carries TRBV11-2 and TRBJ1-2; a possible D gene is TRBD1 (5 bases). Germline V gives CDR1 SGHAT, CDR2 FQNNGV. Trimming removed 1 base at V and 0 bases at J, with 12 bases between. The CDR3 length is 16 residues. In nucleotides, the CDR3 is TGTGCCAGCAGCTTAGGCTCGGGACGGGCTAACTATGGCTACACCTTC. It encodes CASSLGSGRANYGYTF.

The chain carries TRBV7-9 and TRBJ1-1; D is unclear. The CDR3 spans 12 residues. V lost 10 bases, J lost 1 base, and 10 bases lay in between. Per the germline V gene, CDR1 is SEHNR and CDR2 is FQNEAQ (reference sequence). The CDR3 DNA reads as TGTGCCACCAACGGCCCGAACACTGAAGCTTTCTTT. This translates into CATNGPNTEAFF.

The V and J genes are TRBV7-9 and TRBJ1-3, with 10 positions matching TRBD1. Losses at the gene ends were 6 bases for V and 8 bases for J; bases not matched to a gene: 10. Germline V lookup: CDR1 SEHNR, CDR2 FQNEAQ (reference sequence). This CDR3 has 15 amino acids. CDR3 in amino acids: CASSYDRQGADTIYF. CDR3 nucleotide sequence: TGTGCCAGCAGTTACGACCGACAGGGGGCAGACACCATATATTTT.

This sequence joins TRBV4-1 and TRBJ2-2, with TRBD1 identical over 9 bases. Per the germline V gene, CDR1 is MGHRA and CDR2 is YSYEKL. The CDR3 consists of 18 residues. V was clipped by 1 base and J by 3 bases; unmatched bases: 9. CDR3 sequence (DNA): TGCGCCAGCAGCCAAGTCTTACAGGGGGCGAAGGACACCGGGGAGCTGTTTTTT. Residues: CASSQVLQGAKDTGELFF.

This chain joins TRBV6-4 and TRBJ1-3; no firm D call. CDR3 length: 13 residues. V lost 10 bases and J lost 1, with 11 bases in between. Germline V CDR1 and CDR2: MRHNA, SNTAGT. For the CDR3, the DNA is TGTGCCAATAATACAGTTTCTGGAAACACCATATATTTT. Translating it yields CANNTVSGNTIYF.

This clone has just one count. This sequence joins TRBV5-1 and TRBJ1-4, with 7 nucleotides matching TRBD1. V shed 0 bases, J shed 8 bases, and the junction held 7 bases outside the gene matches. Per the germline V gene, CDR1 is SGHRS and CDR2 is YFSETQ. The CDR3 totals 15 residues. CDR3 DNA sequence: TGCGCCAGCAGCTTGGGTAGGGACAGAGGAGAAAAACTGTTTTTT. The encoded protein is CASSLGRDRGEKLFF.

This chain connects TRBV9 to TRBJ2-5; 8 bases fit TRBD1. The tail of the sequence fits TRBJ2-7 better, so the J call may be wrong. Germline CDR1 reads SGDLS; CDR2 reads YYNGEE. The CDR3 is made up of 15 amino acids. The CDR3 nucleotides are TGTGCCAGCAGCCTCACCGGGACAGGAACCTACGAGCAGTACTTC. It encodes CASSLTGTGTYEQYF.

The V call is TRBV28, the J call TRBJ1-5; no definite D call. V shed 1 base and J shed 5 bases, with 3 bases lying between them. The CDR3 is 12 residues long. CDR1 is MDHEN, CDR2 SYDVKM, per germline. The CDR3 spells CASSLSDQPQHF. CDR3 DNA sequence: TGTGCCAGCAGTTTATCGGATCAGCCCCAGCATTTT. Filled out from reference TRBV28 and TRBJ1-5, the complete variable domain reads DVKVTQSSRYLVKRTGEKVFLECVQDMDHENMFWYRQDPGLGLRLIYFSYDVKMKEKGDIPEGYSVSREKKERFSLILESASTNQTSMYLCASSLSDQPQHFGDGTRLSIL.

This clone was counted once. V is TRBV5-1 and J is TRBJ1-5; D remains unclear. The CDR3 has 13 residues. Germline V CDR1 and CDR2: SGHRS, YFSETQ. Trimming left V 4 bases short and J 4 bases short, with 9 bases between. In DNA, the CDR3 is TGCGCCAGCAGCCCCGGTTTGAATCAGCCCCAGCATTTT. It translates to CASSPGLNQPQHF.

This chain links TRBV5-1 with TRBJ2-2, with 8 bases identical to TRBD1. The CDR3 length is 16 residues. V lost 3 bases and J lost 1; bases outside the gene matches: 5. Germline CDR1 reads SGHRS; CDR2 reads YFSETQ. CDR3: CASSWRQGQNTGELFF. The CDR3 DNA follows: TGCGCCAGCAGCTGGCGACAGGGGCAGAACACCGGGGAGCTGTTTTTT.

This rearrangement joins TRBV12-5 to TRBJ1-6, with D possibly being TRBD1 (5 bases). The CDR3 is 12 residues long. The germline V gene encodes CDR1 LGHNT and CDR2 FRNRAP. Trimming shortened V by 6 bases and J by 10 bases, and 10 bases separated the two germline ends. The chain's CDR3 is CASGKGTSPLHF. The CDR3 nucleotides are TGTGCTAGTGGGAAAGGGACGTCACCCCTCCACTTT.